The 9 T cell receptor beta chains presented below share a single source sample, sequenced in a study of brain T cells in children with intractable seizures. Data came from immunoSEQ multiplex PCR; TCRdb stores just in-frame clones and leaves some out. Among about 9,000 clones listed, over 65% were seen once. Only cases whose brain tissue showed the highest T cell transcript signatures were sequenced. This specimen was resected brain tissue, taken at surgery. These TCRs come from a girl aged 2 to 9 with tuberous sclerosis and intractable seizures.

In this sample, this clone turned up once. The chain carries TRBV4-1 and TRBJ2-5; D gene ambiguous. This CDR3 is built from 14 residues. Between the trimmed V and J ends, which lost 1 base and 5 bases, there was a span of 11 bases. Germline V gives CDR1 MGHRA, CDR2 YSYEKL. CDR3 protein: CASSQGQFGETQYF. As DNA, the CDR3 is TGCGCCAGCAGCCAAGGGCAGTTTGGGGAGACCCAGTACTTC.

The genes are TRBV14 and TRBJ2-3; D uncertain. This CDR3 contains 12 residues. V lost 2 bases and J 4 bases, leaving 4 bases between the germline ends. CDR1 SGHDN and CDR2 FVKESK come from the germline V gene. For the CDR3, the DNA is TGTGCCAGCAGCCAACCACCAGATACGCAGTATTTT. Residues: CASSQPPDTQYF. The complete variable domain, with remaining parts taken from reference TRBV14 and TRBJ2-3, reads EAGVTQFPSHSVIEKGQTVTLRCDPISGHDNLYWYRRVMGKEIKFLLHFVKESKQDESGMPNNRFLAERTGGTYSTLKVQPAELEDSGVYFCASSQPPDTQYFGPGTRLTVL.

The gene calls are TRBV6-1 and TRBJ2-7; no clear D gene. CDR1 and CDR2 (germline): MNHNS, SASEGT. Trimming stripped 1 base from V and 3 bases from J, with 13 bases between. The CDR3 loop spans 15 amino acids. Here the CDR3 reads CASSEDWGFGYEQYV. The CDR3, as DNA: TGTGCCAGCAGTGAAGACTGGGGTTTCGGCTACGAGCAGTACGTC.

The rearrangement uses TRBV10-2 and TRBJ2-7; 8 nucleotides line up with TRBD2. This CDR3 is built from 14 residues. CDR1 and CDR2 from the germline V gene are WSHSY and SAAADI. After removal of 4 bases from V and 3 bases from J, the junction contained 5 bases not matched to a gene. The CDR3 DNA reads as TGCGCCAGCAGTGCGGGAGGGTACGACTACGAGCAGTACGTC. It translates to CASSAGGYDYEQYV.

The CDR3 bases are TGTGCCAGCAGCTTGAGAATCCGGGGGACGGGTGACATTCAGTACTTC. Translation: CASSLRIRGTGDIQYF. The rearrangement joins TRBV5-5 to TRBJ2-4, with D possibly matching TRBD2 (6 bases). Trimming pared 1 base from V and 8 bases from J, leaving 19 bases between. CDR3 length: 16 residues. The germline V gene encodes CDR1 SGHKS and CDR2 YYEKEE (reference sequence). The whole variable domain, filled in from reference TRBV5-5 and TRBJ2-4, reads DAGVTQSPTHLIKTRGQQVTLRCSPISGHKSVSWYQQVLGQGPQFIFQYYEKEERGRGNFPDRFSARQFPNYSSELNVNALLLGDSALYLCASSLRIRGTGDIQYFGAGTRLSVL.

The J gene is TRBJ1-1, the V gene TRBV3-1 (or the pseudogene TRBV3-2); the match to TRBD1 covers 9 bases. This CDR3 has 13 amino acids. Per germline, CDR1 LGHDT and CDR2 YNNKEL (reference sequence). The V gene end was trimmed by 4 bases and the J gene end by 5 bases; junction bases not matched to a gene: 2. The CDR3 DNA sequence: TGTGCCAGCAGCCCGGGACAGGGTACTGAAGCTTTCTTT. This translates into CASSPGQGTEAFF.

The chain couples TRBV11-3 to TRBJ2-2, with a possible D match to TRBD1 (6 bases). This CDR3 is built from 16 residues. The germline V and J ends were trimmed by 5 bases and 1 base, with 14 bases remaining between them. Germline V gene sequence: CDR1 SGHNT, CDR2 YENEEA. The CDR3 reads CASSARTERNTGELFF. The DNA for the CDR3 is TGTGCCAGCAGCGCCCGGACAGAGCGGAACACCGGGGAGCTGTTTTTT.

This chain links TRBV10-3 with TRBJ1-2; 9 nucleotides align to TRBD1. Per germline, CDR1 ENHRY and CDR2 SYGVKD. After removal of 7 bases from V and 6 bases from J, the junction contained 9 bases not matched to a gene. CDR3 size: 14 residues. The CDR3 protein is CAITPGQGKHGYTF. The CDR3 DNA sequence: TGTGCCATCACCCCGGGACAGGGAAAGCATGGCTACACCTTC.

This clone was detected a few times. The chain has TRBV4-2 and TRBJ2-1; 11 nucleotides match TRBD2. The CDR3 covers 16 residues. Losses at the gene ends were 1 base for V and 7 bases for J; bases not matched to a gene: 6. The V gene's germline CDR1 is LGHNA and CDR2 YNFKEQ. CDR3 amino acids: CASSQALAGGWNEQFF. The CDR3 bases are TGTGCCAGCAGCCAAGCTCTAGCGGGGGGTTGGAATGAGCAGTTCTTC.